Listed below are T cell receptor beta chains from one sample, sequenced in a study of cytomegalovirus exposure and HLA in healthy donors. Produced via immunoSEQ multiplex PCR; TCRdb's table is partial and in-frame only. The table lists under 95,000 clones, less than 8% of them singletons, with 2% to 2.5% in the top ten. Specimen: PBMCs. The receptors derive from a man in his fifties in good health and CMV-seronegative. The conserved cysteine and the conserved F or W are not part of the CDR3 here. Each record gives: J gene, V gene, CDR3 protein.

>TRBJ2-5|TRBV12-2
ASRFDRGYQETQY
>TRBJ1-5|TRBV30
AWSVGSGSNQPQH
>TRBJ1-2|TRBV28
ASSPPGVNYGYT
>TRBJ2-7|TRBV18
ASSPEDSREQY
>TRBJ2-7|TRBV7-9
ASSSGSGGAGPYEQY
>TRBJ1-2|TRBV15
ATSREGDYYGYT
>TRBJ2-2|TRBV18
ASSRGQAMNTGELF
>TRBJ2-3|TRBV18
ASSAPPRGRADTQY
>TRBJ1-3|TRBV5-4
ASSLARGTGNTIY
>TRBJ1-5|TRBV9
ASSKTGANQPQH
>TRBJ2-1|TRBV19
ASCRGQGFNEQF
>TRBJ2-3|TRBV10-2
ASRQGRADTQY
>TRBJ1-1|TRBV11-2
ASSLLTGETEAF
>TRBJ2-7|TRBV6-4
ASSVQAHSSYEQY
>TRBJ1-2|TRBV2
ASTLGRRVQGYGYT
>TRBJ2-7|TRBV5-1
ASSLSQGTYEQY
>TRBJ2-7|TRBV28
ASRRTGPYEQY
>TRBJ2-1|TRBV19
ASSWTSGNNEQF
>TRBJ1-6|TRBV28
ASSGPQGARNSPLH
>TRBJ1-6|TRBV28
ASRRGTGSSPLH
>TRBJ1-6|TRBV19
ASSPVGQGLRSPLH
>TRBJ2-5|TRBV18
ASSPLAGVETQY
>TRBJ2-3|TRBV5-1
ASSLVAASTDTQY
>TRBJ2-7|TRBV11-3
AGQASDYEQY
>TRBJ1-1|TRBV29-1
SAVGQLLNTEAF
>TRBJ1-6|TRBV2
ASSPRTGNNSPLH
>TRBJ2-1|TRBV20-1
SASWEWQF
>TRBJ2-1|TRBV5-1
ASTGGLAGGYPTSYNEQF
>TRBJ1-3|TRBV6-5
ASSYRTGISGNTIY
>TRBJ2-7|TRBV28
ASSSSGAGGYYEQY
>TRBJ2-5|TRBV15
ATSRVVGLAGGKTQY
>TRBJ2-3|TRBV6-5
ASSYSGQGADTQY
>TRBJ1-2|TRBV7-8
ASSPGSTGEAGYT
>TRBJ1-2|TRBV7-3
ASSPDRGRIPT
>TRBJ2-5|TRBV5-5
ASSFGPKEREY
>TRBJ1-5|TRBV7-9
ASSLVGQGQGQPQH
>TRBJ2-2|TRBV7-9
ASSLRGPGELF
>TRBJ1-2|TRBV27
ASRAPGQADGYT
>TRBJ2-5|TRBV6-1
AGGQGEQEIQY
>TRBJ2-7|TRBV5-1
ASSLATSGTYEQY
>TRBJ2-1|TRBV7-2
ASSPQGLAFGNEQF
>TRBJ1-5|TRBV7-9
ASSGEGDRTQH
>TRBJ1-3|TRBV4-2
ASSQEGRENTIY
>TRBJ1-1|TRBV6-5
ASSEQGWGTEAF
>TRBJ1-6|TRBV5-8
ASSLDRGSPLH
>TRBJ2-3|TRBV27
ASSSLRLLAGGVVDTQY
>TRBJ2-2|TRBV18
ASSLQVNTGELF
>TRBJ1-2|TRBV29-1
SVLQGHYGYT
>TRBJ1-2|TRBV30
AWSVEGSGGYT